In its sample, the clone carrying this T cell receptor beta chain was seen many times. The data originate from a study of T cells after posttransplantation cyclophosphamide. Repertoires were generated with immunoSEQ multiplex PCR, while TCRdb's copy carries only in-frame clones and drops some. The sample has 30,000 to 35,000 clones, none seen only once. CDR1 is SGHVS and CDR2 is FNYEAQ in the germline V gene. The CDR3 is made up of 14 amino acids. V lost 1 base and J lost 9; bases outside the gene matches: 6. The rearrangement joins TRBV7-6 to TRBJ2-1; 7 bases are shared with TRBD2. What was sequenced was PBMCs. The TCR was taken from a woman aged 45-59 years in good health and a related stem cell transplant donor. Here the CDR3 reads CASSLVARGVEQFF. The CDR3 bases are TGTGCCAGCAGCTTAGTCGCCCGGGGGGTTGAGCAGTTCTTC.